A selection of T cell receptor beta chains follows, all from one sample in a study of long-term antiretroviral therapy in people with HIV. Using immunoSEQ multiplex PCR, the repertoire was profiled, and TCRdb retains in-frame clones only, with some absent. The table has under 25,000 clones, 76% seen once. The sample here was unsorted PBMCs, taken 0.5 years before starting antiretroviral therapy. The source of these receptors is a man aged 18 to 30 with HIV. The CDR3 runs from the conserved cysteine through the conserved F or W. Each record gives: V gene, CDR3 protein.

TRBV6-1	CASSVAGSNTEAFF
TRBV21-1	CASSKECYINMNTEAFF
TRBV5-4	CASSPDVSYNEQFF
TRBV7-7	CASSSSGAGETQYF
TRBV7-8	CASSLKTGNGYTF
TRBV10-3	CAISASDSNTEAFF
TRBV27	CASGPSPQGQPQHF
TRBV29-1	CSVEPIWHGLLADTQYF
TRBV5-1	CASSSSGGAADTQYF
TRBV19	CASRPSGGTGELFF
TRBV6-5	CASSYGLGEEAFF
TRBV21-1	CASSNTGSGGLASYGYTF
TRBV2	CASSELGPGAGEQYF
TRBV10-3	CAISRDSSYEQYF
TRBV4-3	CASSQDNGQEGNEQFF
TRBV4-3	CASSQYGQVDYGYTF